This T cell receptor (beta chain) was documented in a study of Ad26.COV2.S vaccination and SARS-CoV-2 variants. Overall study findings and caveats: Whether participants received vaccine or placebo, their non-spike TCR breadth was similar. Researchers cautioned that TCR breadth and depth analyses may have underestimated total T cell responses. In vaccinated individuals, spike-specific CD8+ and CD4+ T cell responses reportedly displayed substantial breadth.

Trimming took 5 bases from V and 5 from J, leaving 16 bases between them. The CDR3 extends over 14 amino acids. CDR1 is SGHNT, CDR2 YYREEE, per germline (reference sequence). In this sample, this clone turned up a few times. The target antigen is unknown. Measured with immunoSEQ multiplex PCR; TCRdb has only the in-frame clones, and not every one. The sample shows around 370,000 clones, about 91% of them seen only once. This specimen consisted of peripheral blood, obtained after recovery from COVID-19. The TCR sequence derives from a human donor who had recovered from COVID-19. The genes are TRBV5-4 and TRBJ1-2, with D possibly being TRBD1 (6 bases). The CDR3 region is CASSVAGAKYGYTF. The DNA for the CDR3 is TGTGCCAGCAGTGTCGCAGGGGCAAAATATGGCTACACCTTC.